A single sample is the source of the 16 T cell receptor beta chains below, sequenced in a study of cytomegalovirus exposure and HLA in healthy donors (dated 2017 in TCRdb). Library prep was done by the immunoSEQ multiplex PCR assay. The multiplex PCR relied on a mix of 60 forward primers for TCR Vbeta segments and 13 reverse primers for TCR Jbeta segments. In its TCRdb copy, this immuneACCESS table keeps in-frame sequences only and misses some clones. Where compared with another copy, unresolved V genes explain less than half of these, and the others have no known cause. Across this sample there are 130,000 or so clones, with roughly 82% seen only once. Jointly, the top ten make up approximately 4.2% of the sample. The sequenced material came from PBMCs. The receptors were gathered from a male donor in good health and CMV-seropositive.

This clone has more than one count but fewer than ten. V is TRBV30 and J is TRBJ2-3, with TRBD2 matching 10 bases. The V gene's germline CDR1 is GTSNPN and CDR2 SVGIG (reference sequence). V lost 8 bases and J lost 2; bases outside the gene matches: 7. The CDR3 runs to 14 residues. CDR3 sequence (DNA): TGTGCCGGAATAGCGGGGGGCTTCACAGATACGCAGTATTTT. Amino acids: CAGIAGGFTDTQYF.

The sample holds one count of this clone. The chain joins TRBV5-4 to TRBJ2-7, with TRBD2 matching over 10 bases. V trimming: 5 bases; J trimming: 5 bases; junction bases outside the gene matches: 7. There are 14 residues in the CDR3. Per germline, CDR1 SGHNT and CDR2 YYREEE (reference sequence). The CDR3 DNA is TGTGCCAGCAGGATAGCGGGGGGCCGGGACGAGCAGTACTTC. Residues: CASRIAGGRDEQYF.

The V call is TRBV5-5, the J call TRBJ2-1, with 9 positions matching TRBD2. This CDR3 contains 16 residues. Trimming removed 4 bases from V and 0 bases from J; junction bases left unmatched: 5. Germline V lookup: CDR1 SGHKS, CDR2 YYEKEE (reference sequence). CDR3 loop: CASSKGLAISYNEQFF. As DNA, the CDR3 is TGTGCCAGCAGCAAAGGACTAGCGATCTCCTACAATGAGCAGTTCTTC.

The chain links TRBV4-2 to TRBJ1-6; 7 bases agree with TRBD1. The CDR3 is made up of 14 amino acids. V dropped 5 bases and J dropped 9; count of bases not matched to a gene: 7. Per the germline V gene, CDR1 is LGHNA and CDR2 is YNFKEQ. The DNA of the CDR3 is TGTGCCAGCAGCGATGACAGGGTAGGTTCACCCCTCCACTTT. Protein product: CASSDDRVGSPLHF.

The chain employs TRBV1 and TRBJ1-5; TRBD1, as called in the table, went unchecked against the DNA. TRBV1 is shown as a pseudogene. CDR3 length: 15 residues. This CDR3 is CTSSTRDSYNQPQHF. The CDR3 coding sequence is TGCACCAGCAGCACCCGGGACAGCTACAATCAGCCCCAGCATTTT.

This clone has just a few counts. The chain couples TRBV7-2 to TRBJ1-6; the match to TRBD1 covers 9 bases. Unmatched junction bases numbered 2, after V lost 5 bases and J lost 6 bases. Germline V gene sequence: CDR1 SGHTA, CDR2 FQGNSA. The CDR3 totals 14 residues. The CDR3 is CASSPGQGNSPLHF. In DNA, the CDR3 is TGTGCCAGCAGCCCGGGACAGGGTAATTCACCCCTCCACTTT.

This chain joins TRBV19 and TRBJ2-4, with 7 bases matching TRBD2. The CDR3 spans 17 residues. The V segment lost 6 bases and the J segment 7 bases; nucleotides outside the gene matches: 18. CDR1 and CDR2 (germline): LNHDA, SQIVND (reference sequence). CDR3 sequence (DNA): TGTGCCAGTAGCAGACTCGGGACTACCACTTCTCTCAACATTCAGTACTTC. Translating gives CASSRLGTTTSLNIQYF. Drawing the rest from reference TRBV19 and TRBJ2-4, the complete variable domain is DGGITQSPKYLFRKEGQNVTLSCEQNLNHDAMYWYRQDPGQGLRLIYYSQIVNDFQKGDIAEGYSVSREKKESFPLTVTSAQKNPTAFYLCASSRLGTTTSLNIQYFGAGTRLSVL.

The chain combines TRBV5-6 with TRBJ2-7; D might be TRBD2 (6 bases). V was pared by 4 bases and J by 9 bases, with 17 bases between. Germline lookup yields CDR1 SGHDT and CDR2 YYEEEE. This CDR3 comprises 13 residues. The DNA of the CDR3 is TGTGCCAGCAGCCTCAGACTCATGGGGGGGCAGTACTTC. It specifies CASSLRLMGGQYF.

This chain uses TRBV2 with TRBJ2-5, with 9 positions matching TRBD1. Trimming took 8 bases from V and 8 from J; bases not matched to a gene: 9. CDR1 SNHLY and CDR2 FYNNEI come from the germline V gene. The CDR3 extends over 13 amino acids. The CDR3 spells CASSTGQGQTQYF. DNA of the CDR3: TGTGCCAGCTCCACGGGACAGGGACAAACCCAGTACTTC.

This sequence joins TRBV4-1 and TRBJ2-7, with D hard to call. This CDR3 comprises 13 residues. Germline CDR1 reads MGHRA; CDR2 reads YSYEKL. V lost 3 bases and J lost 2, with 8 bases in between. CDR3 DNA: TGCGCCAGCAGCCATGGTTTAGCCTACGAGCAGTACTTC. Translation gives CASSHGLAYEQYF.

This clone was seen a single time. The chain uses TRBV15 and TRBJ2-1; TRBD2 matches 7 bases. With 7 bases clipped from V and 6 bases from J, the junction kept 12 bases outside the gene matches. The CDR3 extends over 15 amino acids. Per the germline V gene, CDR1 is LNHNV and CDR2 is YYDKDF (reference sequence). CDR3: CATTLGRGYGNEQFF. CDR3 nucleotides: TGTGCCACCACCCTGGGGAGGGGATACGGCAATGAGCAGTTCTTC.

The gene calls are TRBV7-6 and TRBJ2-3, with D tentatively TRBD2 (6 bases). The CDR3 covers 15 residues. CDR1 and CDR2 (germline): SGHVS, FNYEAQ. Between the trimmed V and J ends, which lost 1 base and 3 bases, there was a span of 11 bases. Here the CDR3 DNA reads TGTGCCAGCAGCTTAGATGCGGGAATGACAGATACGCAGTATTTT. Amino acids: CASSLDAGMTDTQYF.

This clone was picked up one time. This chain joins TRBV19 and TRBJ2-1; 7 nucleotides align to TRBD1. The germline V gene encodes CDR1 LNHDA and CDR2 SQIVND (reference sequence). J lost 9 bases, V lost 5 bases, and 19 bases had no gene match. The CDR3 is made up of 17 amino acids. CDR3 protein: CASSPLQGLNLETEQFF. The CDR3 DNA follows: TGTGCCAGTAGTCCACTACAGGGGTTAAACCTCGAGACTGAGCAGTTCTTC.

The gene calls are TRBV5-1 and TRBJ2-3; weak D call: TRBD1 (6 bases). CDR3 length: 15 amino acids. Germline-derived CDR1 and CDR2 are SGHRS and YFSETQ. The germline V and J ends were trimmed by 0 bases and 4 bases, with 12 bases remaining between them. The CDR3 sequence: CASSLARGGPDTQYF. The CDR3 DNA follows: TGCGCCAGCAGCTTGGCCAGGGGTGGTCCAGATACGCAGTATTTT. The variable domain in full, with the rest retrieved from reference TRBV5-1 and TRBJ2-3, is KAGVTQTPRYLIKTRGQQVTLSCSPISGHRSVSWYQQTPGQGLQFLFEYFSETQRNKGNFPGRFSGRQFSNSRSEMNVSTLELGDSALYLCASSLARGGPDTQYFGPGTRLTVL.

The rearrangement links TRBV11-2 to TRBJ1-2; TRBD1 is a possible D gene (5 bases). The CDR3 length is 15 residues. Between the trimmed V and J ends, which lost 5 bases and 2 bases, there was a span of 15 bases. The germline CDR1 and CDR2 sequences are SGHAT and FQNNGV. The CDR3 spells CASSRVGGANYGYTF. DNA for the CDR3: TGTGCCAGCAGCCGGGTGGGCGGGGCCAACTATGGCTACACCTTC.

The V and J genes are TRBV5-1 and TRBJ1-4; no clear D gene. Germline V CDR1 and CDR2: SGHRS, YFSETQ. This CDR3 spans 15 amino acids. Trimming pared 5 bases from V and 4 bases from J, leaving 15 bases between. DNA for the CDR3: TGCGCCAGCAGACGGACGGGAGAGAGTAATGAAAAACTGTTTTTT. Its protein product is CASRRTGESNEKLFF.